The clone carrying this TCR beta chain was picked up a small number of times. The junction had 15 bases not matched to a gene; V was cut back by 1 base and J by 9 bases. CDR1 and CDR2 (germline): MNHEY, SMNVEV (reference sequence). The CDR3 is made up of 18 amino acids. The PCR was carried out with 60 Vbeta primers and 13 Jbeta primers. The table came from immunoSEQ multiplex PCR; TCRdb's copy has only in-frame clones and leaves some out. The data show 150,000 to 200,000 clones, with about 76% seen just once and around 2.5% held by the top ten. These data belong to a study of cytomegalovirus exposure and HLA in healthy donors. At the level of the study: About 85 million unique TCRs from HLA-typed donors were held in an early release of data.

This chain joins TRBV27 and TRBJ2-2; 9 nucleotides match TRBD2. The source is a woman aged 40 to 50 in good health and CMV-seropositive. Sequencing was done on a sample of PBMCs. DNA of the CDR3: TGTGCCAGCAGTTTATGCCCGCAGCGGGGGGTGCAGGTAAGGGAGCTGTTTTTT. Amino acids: CASSLCPQRGVQVRELFF.